These 28 T cell receptor beta chains originate from one sample sequenced in a study of blood T cell repertoires in COVID-19. Clones were read by immunoSEQ multiplex PCR, and TCRdb kept only the in-frame ones, dropping some. The top ten hold roughly 6.2% of the sample, which has 110,000 or so clones, roughly 80% seen once. Source material: peripheral blood. Source of these receptors: a man between 65 and 79 years old with acute or convalescent COVID-19.

The rearrangement joins TRBV30 to TRBJ1-6; D not certain. CDR1 GTSNPN and CDR2 SVGIG come from the germline V gene (reference sequence). This CDR3 comprises 13 residues. V was trimmed by 6 bases and J by 7 bases, leaving 13 bases between them. The CDR3 region is CACMGQLNSPLHF. CDR3 coding DNA: TGTGCCTGTATGGGCCAGCTCAATTCACCCCTCCACTTT. Full variable domain (outside the CDR3, taken from reference TRBV30 and TRBJ1-6): SQTIHQWPATLVQPVGSPLSLECTVEGTSNPNLYWYRQAAGRGLQLLFYSVGIGQISSEVPQNLSASRPQDRQFILSSKKLLLSDSGFYLCACMGQLNSPLHFGNGTRLTVT.

The chain couples TRBV27 to TRBJ2-3, with 7 bases that match TRBD2. Germline V lookup: CDR1 MNHEY, CDR2 SMNVEV (reference sequence). There are 15 residues in the CDR3. Trimming removed 2 bases from V and 3 bases from J; junction bases left unmatched: 5. CDR3: CASSLAGVWTDTQYF. As DNA, the CDR3 is TGTGCCAGCAGTTTAGCGGGAGTTTGGACAGATACGCAGTATTTT.

This clone was observed once. At one end the junction does not follow the germline gene, possibly because of a read error. The CDR3 loop is CATSREARQGSHEQYF. The DNA of the CDR3 is TGTGCCACCAGCAGAGAGGCGAGACAGGGCTCCCACGAGCAGTACTTC. V usage is TRBV15 and J usage is TRBJ2-7; TRBD1 matches at 7 bases. The V gene's germline CDR1 is LNHNV and CDR2 YYDKDF (reference sequence). The CDR3 runs to 16 residues.

This clone was detected once. The rearrangement joins TRBV5-1 to TRBJ1-2; 7 bases fit TRBD1. Per the germline V gene, CDR1 is SGHRS and CDR2 is YFSETQ. This CDR3 has 15 amino acids. Trimming cost V 2 bases and J 7 bases; bases outside gene matches: 11. CDR3 sequence reads: CASSFGSTGAGGYTF. The CDR3, as DNA: TGCGCCAGCAGCTTTGGCAGTACAGGGGCTGGTGGCTACACCTTC.

The genes are TRBV5-1 and TRBJ2-5; 9 bases fit TRBD2. The CDR3 consists of 14 residues. Germline trimming cut 2 bases from V and 4 bases from J; bases unmatched to any gene: 3. Germline V gene data show CDR1 as SGHRS and CDR2 as YFSETQ. CDR3 bases: TGCGCCAGCAGCTTAGTAGCGGGGGCAGAGACCCAGTACTTC. It specifies CASSLVAGAETQYF.

Regarding this clone: Within the sample, other DNA sequences also encode this same CDR3. V is TRBV3-1 (or the pseudogene TRBV3-2) and J is TRBJ2-3, with D tentatively TRBD1 (5 bases). Germline V gene data show CDR1 as LGHDT and CDR2 as YNNKEL (reference sequence). The V end was cut by 4 bases, the J end by 0 bases, with 8 bases between. This CDR3 is 14 amino acids long. The CDR3 nucleotides are TGTGCCAGCAGCCCTCGGACAAGCACAGATACGCAGTATTTT. This codes for CASSPRTSTDTQYF.

The chain employs TRBV30 and TRBJ1-2; D possibly corresponds to TRBD1 (6 bases). CDR1 GTSNPN and CDR2 SVGIG come from the germline V gene (reference sequence). CDR3 size: 12 residues. V lost 7 bases and J 8 bases, leaving 17 bases between the germline ends. CDR3 sequence (DNA): TGTGCCTCGAACAGGGTGCTGAGGGGCTACACCTTC. Translated, it gives CASNRVLRGYTF.

The rearrangement uses TRBV28 and TRBJ1-2; D gene unclear. This CDR3 comprises 11 residues. Germline CDR1 is MDHEN and CDR2 is SYDVKM. Trimming shortened V by 10 bases and J by 6 bases, and 12 bases separated the two germline ends. CDR3 DNA sequence: TGTGCCACCGCGAGAGGGAATGGCTACACCTTC. It is translated as CATARGNGYTF.

The rearrangement links TRBV7-9 to TRBJ1-2; the D is unclear. With 3 bases removed from V and 6 bases from J, the gap between germline ends came to 11 bases. The CDR3 covers 13 residues. From germline, CDR1 is SEHNR and CDR2 FQNEAQ (reference sequence). As DNA, the CDR3 is TGTGCCAGCAGCTTCGGTGCCGTCGATGGCTACACCTTC. Protein sequence: CASSFGAVDGYTF.

This clone was counted between two and nine times. The V call is TRBV7-2, the J call TRBJ1-1; the D is unclear. The CDR3 sequence is 13 residues long. The V gene lost 6 bases and the J gene lost 1 base, with 9 bases spanning the gap. Per germline, CDR1 SGHTA and CDR2 FQGNSA. The CDR3: CASSYYRNTEAFF. The CDR3 nucleotides are TGTGCCAGCAGTTACTATAGGAACACTGAAGCTTTCTTT.

The rearrangement links TRBV7-6 to TRBJ1-5, with a possible D match to TRBD1 (6 bases). The CDR3 is made up of 14 amino acids. V was cut by 1 base and J by 3 bases, with 7 bases left in between. Germline values: CDR1 SGHVS, CDR2 FNYEAQ. The CDR3 is CASSLGDTNQPQHF. In DNA form, the CDR3 reads TGTGCCAGCAGCTTAGGGGACACCAATCAGCCCCAGCATTTT.

The rearrangement uses TRBV18 and TRBJ2-3, with 10 bases that match TRBD1. With V trimmed by 5 bases and J by 4 bases, 6 bases remained unmatched. Germline assignment: CDR1 KGHSH and CDR2 LQKENI. This CDR3 region has 15 residues. CDR3 protein: CASSFDRGRPDTQYF. The DNA for the CDR3 is TGTGCCAGCTCATTCGACAGGGGGCGGCCAGATACGCAGTATTTT.

The V and J genes are TRBV5-4 and TRBJ2-3; D gene unclear. Per germline, CDR1 SGHNT and CDR2 YYREEE (reference sequence). Trimming took 4 bases from V and 0 from J, leaving 9 bases between them. The CDR3 sequence is 14 residues long. CDR3 residues: CASSGTRSTDTQYF. CDR3 sequence (DNA): TGTGCCAGCAGCGGTACAAGAAGCACAGATACGCAGTATTTT.

This clone was counted once. V usage is TRBV9 and J usage is TRBJ1-4; D unresolved. Germline CDR1 and CDR2: SGDLS and YYNGEE. Trimming stripped 4 bases from V and 4 bases from J, with 14 bases between. The CDR3 runs 15 residues. The CDR3 sequence: CASSLTWGGNEKLFF. CDR3 in DNA: TGTGCCAGCAGCCTCACCTGGGGAGGTAATGAAAAACTGTTTTTT.

The chain recombines TRBV29-1 with TRBJ2-2; 8 bases agree with TRBD1. The CDR3 consists of 14 residues. Germline assignment: CDR1 SQVTM and CDR2 ANQGSEA. V was pared by 6 bases and J by 4 bases, with 7 bases of the junction left unmatched. CDR3 amino acids: CSVIGQGRTGELFF. DNA for the CDR3: TGCAGCGTCATAGGACAGGGCCGCACCGGGGAGCTGTTTTTT.

CDR3 loop: CASSPGQKTGELFF. The DNA for the CDR3 is TGTGCCAGCAGCCCGGGACAAAAGACCGGGGAGCTGTTTTTT. This chain uses TRBV5-6 with TRBJ2-2; D perhaps matches TRBD1 (6 bases). From germline, CDR1 is SGHDT and CDR2 YYEEEE. V was pared by 4 bases and J by 5 bases, with 12 bases between. The length of the CDR3 is 14 residues. The variable domain in full, completed from reference TRBV5-6 and TRBJ2-2, reads DAGVTQSPTHLIKTRGQQVTLRCSPKSGHDTVSWYQQALGQGPQFIFQYYEEEERQRGNFPDRFSGHQFPNYSSELNVNALLLGDSALYLCASSPGQKTGELFFGEGSRLTVL.

The chain has TRBV28 and TRBJ1-5; tentative D call: TRBD1 (5 bases). CDR1 MDHEN and CDR2 SYDVKM come from the germline V gene. V gave up 2 bases and J gave up 3 bases, with 11 bases separating them. This CDR3 has 15 residues. As DNA, the CDR3 is TGTGCCAGCAGTTTAGGGGGGGGTAACAATCAGCCCCAGCATTTT. Its translation: CASSLGGGNNQPQHF.

The chain couples TRBV30 to TRBJ1-4; D is undetermined. Deletions cut 0 bases from V and 8 bases from J, with 10 bases between. This CDR3 comprises 13 residues. Germline V gives CDR1 GTSNPN, CDR2 SVGIG (reference sequence). The CDR3: CAWSVEYQEKLFF. CDR3 in DNA: TGTGCCTGGAGTGTGGAGTATCAGGAAAAACTGTTTTTT.

J is TRBJ1-2 and V is TRBV6-5; possible D gene TRBD1, 6 bases. Trimming removed 0 bases at V and 3 bases at J, with 11 bases between. The CDR3 runs to 15 residues. The germline V gene encodes CDR1 MNHEY and CDR2 SVGAGI. The CDR3 reads CASSYSFGGHYGYTF. CDR3 bases: TGTGCCAGCAGTTACTCGTTCGGGGGGCACTATGGCTACACCTTC.

V and J are TRBV5-8 and TRBJ1-5; the match to TRBD1 covers 7 bases. The ends lost 1 base at V and 2 bases at J; junction bases unmatched: 3. This CDR3 region has 15 residues. In germline, CDR1 is SGHTS, CDR2 YDEGEE. This CDR3 is CASSLPGGRNQPQHF. CDR3 bases: TGTGCCAGCAGCTTGCCAGGGGGACGCAATCAGCCCCAGCATTTT.

The CDR3 sequence: CASSRDRALEAFF. The CDR3 nucleotides read TGTGCCAGCAGCCGCGACAGGGCATTGGAAGCTTTCTTT. The chain employs TRBV27 and TRBJ1-1, with 7 bases fitting TRBD1. Germline CDR1 reads MNHEY; CDR2 reads SMNVEV (reference sequence). The CDR3 covers 13 residues. The V segment lost 6 bases and the J segment 8 bases; nucleotides outside the gene matches: 9.

V and J are TRBV19 and TRBJ2-7; D not certain. The CDR3 runs 13 residues. Germline CDR1 and CDR2: LNHDA and SQIVND (reference sequence). V lost 5 bases, J lost 5 bases, and 13 bases lay in between. The CDR3 spells CASSDYLLDEQYF. CDR3 DNA sequence: TGTGCCAGTAGTGATTACCTCCTAGACGAGCAGTACTTC.

The chain combines TRBV12-5 with TRBJ2-1, with 10 positions matching TRBD2. This CDR3 spans 18 amino acids. Germline CDR1 and CDR2: LGHNT and FRNRAP. The trim removed 6 bases at V and 0 bases at J, leaving 11 bases unmatched. The CDR3 sequence is CASGTTFPSGSSYNEQFF. The CDR3 DNA sequence: TGTGCTAGTGGCACCACTTTCCCTAGCGGGAGCTCCTACAATGAGCAGTTCTTC.

The chain joins TRBV7-2 to TRBJ1-2; 10 bases are a match to TRBD1. This CDR3 spans 16 amino acids. CDR1 is SGHTA, CDR2 FQGNSA, per germline. Unmatched junction bases numbered 10, after V lost 4 bases and J lost 5 bases. In DNA form, the CDR3 reads TGTGCCAGCAGCTCGACCAGACAGGGGGCTTGGTATGGCTACACCTTC. Translation gives CASSSTRQGAWYGYTF.

The chain has TRBV6-5 and TRBJ1-2; unclear D gene. The CDR3 spans 15 residues. Trimming stripped 0 bases from V and 4 bases from J, with 12 bases between. Looked up from germline, CDR1 is MNHEY and CDR2 is SVGAGI. Written as DNA, the CDR3 is TGTGCCAGCAGTTACTCAAAGGAGGGTAGCTATGGCTACACCTTC. Amino acids: CASSYSKEGSYGYTF.

This clone has a single count. The chain uses TRBV6-4 and TRBJ1-3; D is uncertain. The CDR3 totals 15 residues. Germline loops: CDR1 MRHNA, CDR2 SNTAGT. V was shortened by 10 bases and J by 3 bases, with 19 bases between the two germline ends. The CDR3 is CAIGKGRAFGNTIYF. The CDR3 DNA sequence: TGTGCCATAGGGAAAGGGCGGGCCTTTGGAAACACCATATATTTT.

V is TRBV5-6 and J is TRBJ1-1; D is unresolved. V gave up 1 base and J gave up 3 bases, with 10 bases separating them. The CDR3 is 14 amino acids. Germline V gene sequence: CDR1 SGHDT, CDR2 YYEEEE. The CDR3 reads CASSLSGGYTEAFF. The CDR3 bases are TGTGCCAGCAGCTTGTCCGGCGGTTACACTGAAGCTTTCTTT.

This chain connects TRBV4-2 to TRBJ2-5; D remains ambiguous. This CDR3 comprises 13 residues. Per the germline V gene, CDR1 is LGHNA and CDR2 is YNFKEQ. Trimming stripped 3 bases from V and 4 bases from J, with 9 bases between. The CDR3 DNA sequence: TGTGCCAGCAGCCAGGCTCTCCTAGAGACCCAGTACTTC. Residues: CASSQALLETQYF.